Below are 20 T cell receptor beta chains sequenced from a single sample in a study of human T cells and chemical hapten exposure. Documented time point: pre-sensitization, week 0. Noted treatment: therapeutic diphenylcyclopropenone sensitization with weekly scalp DPC. TCRdb reanalysed the RACE reads using MiXCR and keeps one entry per CDR3 protein. The sample includes around 56,000 distinct CDR3 sequences, roughly a tenth seen only once; the top ten take nearly 10%. The sequencing used whole blood, collected in connection with sensitization to the hapten diphenylcyclopropenone (DPC). These receptors all come from a man aged 40-55 years with alopecia areata. Some clones in this sample may be carry-over from other donors' samples.

This clonotype has at least ten counts. V usage is TRBV5-4 and J usage is TRBJ2-5; D unresolved. V was shortened by 5 bases and J by 1 base, with 9 bases between the two germline ends. The CDR3 runs 13 residues. Per the germline V gene, CDR1 is SGHNT and CDR2 is YYREEE (reference sequence). CDR3 protein: CASSPPRQETQYF. The CDR3 DNA sequence: TGTGCCAGCAGTCCCCCGCGCCAAGAGACCCAGTACTTC.

V and J are TRBV7-2 and TRBJ1-2; the D is unclear. Between the trimmed V and J ends, which lost 1 base and 3 bases, there was a span of 12 bases. From germline, CDR1 is SGHTA and CDR2 FQGNSA. This CDR3 spans 15 amino acids. The CDR3 nucleotides read TGTGCCAGCAGCTTAGTGGTCAGGCAGGACTATGGCTACACCTTC. It codes for CASSLVVRQDYGYTF. The variable domain in full, completed from reference TRBV7-2 and TRBJ1-2, reads GAGVSQSPSNKVTEKGKDVELRCDPISGHTALYWYRQSLGQGLEFLIYFQGNSAPDKSGLPSDRFSAERTGGSVSTLTIQRTQQEDSAVYLCASSLVVRQDYGYTFGSGTRLTVV.

This clonotype has only a few counts. J is TRBJ2-2 and V is TRBV20-1; 14 bases align to TRBD2. Germline assignment: CDR1 DFQATT and CDR2 SNEGSKA (reference sequence). This CDR3 region has 15 residues. V lost 5 bases and J lost 4; bases outside the gene matches: 3. CDR3 sequence: CSAEGLAGGTGELFF. DNA of the CDR3: TGCAGTGCTGAAGGACTAGCGGGGGGCACCGGGGAGCTGTTTTTT.

This clonotype has a handful of counts. This sequence joins TRBV10-2 and TRBJ2-1; 12 nucleotides align to TRBD2. The V and J ends lost 10 bases and 9 bases, in that order; junction bases with no gene match: 13. This CDR3 is built from 15 residues. CDR1 is WSHSY and CDR2 is SAAADI in the germline V gene. The CDR3 region has the DNA TGCGCCACGGGACTAGCGGGCCCTTCCGGGACTGAGCAGTTCTTC. It translates to CATGLAGPSGTEQFF.

This clonotype was seen repeatedly, ten times or more. The chain joins TRBV7-8 to TRBJ2-3; 7 nucleotides align to TRBD2. Germline CDR1 is SGHVS and CDR2 is FQNEAQ. This CDR3 has 13 residues. The junction had 11 bases not matched to a gene; V was cut back by 9 bases and J by 8 bases. CDR3: CASTGAREGTQYF. In nucleotides, the CDR3 is TGTGCCAGTACGGGAGCCAGGGAGGGTACGCAGTATTTT.

The V and J genes are TRBV27 and TRBJ2-4; tentatively, D is TRBD1 (5 bases). The V and J ends lost 0 bases and 3 bases respectively, with 12 bases between them. This CDR3 has 16 residues. Germline V gene sequence: CDR1 MNHEY, CDR2 SMNVEV (reference sequence). The CDR3 coding sequence is TGTGCCAGCAGTTTATCGGCAGGGCTTTACAAAAACATTCAGTACTTC. Its translation: CASSLSAGLYKNIQYF.

This clonotype was seen only once. A much more abundant neighbour one base away suggests this may be a read error. This rearrangement joins TRBV4-1 to TRBJ2-6, with D uncertain. Germline CDR1 is MGHRA and CDR2 is YSYEKL. This CDR3 has 16 residues. V was cut by 0 bases and J by 2 bases, with 8 bases left in between. DNA of the CDR3: TGCGCCAGCAGCCAAGATATCTACACTGGGGCCAACGTCCTGACTTTC. This translates into CASSQDIYTGANVLTF.

This clonotype was observed a few times. CDR3 sequence (DNA): TGTGCCAGCGGGCGGACTAGCGTGAATTACAATGAGCAGTTCTTC. It is translated as CASGRTSVNYNEQFF. The chain has TRBV6-2 or TRBV6-3 and TRBJ2-1; 9 bases line up with TRBD2. The CDR3 contains 15 residues. Germline values: CDR1 MNHEY, CDR2 SVGEGT. V shed 8 bases, J shed 4 bases, and the junction held 9 bases outside the gene matches.

This clonotype came up many times. CDR3 amino acids: CASSQDPLLSGSSYNEQFF. In nucleotides, the CDR3 is TGTGCCAGCAGCCAAGACCCGCTACTTAGCGGGAGCTCCTACAATGAGCAGTTCTTC. The gene calls are TRBV4-2 and TRBJ2-1; 9 nucleotides line up with TRBD2. CDR3 length equals 19 residues. Germline loops: CDR1 LGHNA, CDR2 YNFKEQ. V lost 0 bases and J lost 0; bases outside the gene matches: 9.

The chain is built from TRBV2 and TRBJ2-5, with 7 bases matching TRBD2. Germline loops: CDR1 SNHLY, CDR2 FYNNEI. J was trimmed by 5 bases and V by 7 bases; bases with no gene match: 13. CDR3 length: 15 amino acids. The CDR3 is CASTDFFTSAETQYF. The DNA for the CDR3 is TGTGCCAGCACCGATTTCTTTACTAGCGCGGAGACCCAGTACTTC.

Many counts were recorded for this clonotype. The V gene is TRBV7-3, the J gene TRBJ2-3, with 10 nucleotides matching TRBD2. Germline V lookup: CDR1 SGHTA, CDR2 FQGTGA. CDR3 length: 16 amino acids. V lost 4 bases to trimming and J lost 2 bases; unmatched junction nucleotides: 6. The CDR3 here is CASSSLAGGLTDTQYF. As DNA, the CDR3 is TGTGCCAGCAGCTCCTTAGCGGGAGGACTCACAGATACGCAGTATTTT.

This clonotype was found many times. The rearrangement links TRBV3-1 to TRBJ2-7; D is undetermined. The CDR3 extends over 15 amino acids. V shed 1 base and J shed 0 bases, with 10 bases lying between them. Germline V gene lookup returns CDR1 LGHDT and CDR2 YNNKEL (reference sequence). CDR3 in amino acids: CASSQAGGPSYEQYF. The CDR3, as DNA: TGTGCCAGCAGCCAAGCTGGCGGTCCCTCCTACGAGCAGTACTTC.

This clonotype was seen many times. The V and J genes are TRBV28 and TRBJ1-2, with TRBD1 matching over 7 bases. The CDR3 is 12 residues long. Unmatched junction bases numbered 11, after V lost 10 bases and J lost 9 bases. The V gene's germline CDR1 is MDHEN and CDR2 SYDVKM. The CDR3 bases are TGTGCCACCAACTCCGGGACAGTTAGCTACACCTTC. It codes for CATNSGTVSYTF.

In this sample, this clonotype turned up a few times. The chain carries TRBV5-4 and TRBJ2-1, with 14 bases identical to TRBD2. Germline trimming cut 4 bases from V and 7 bases from J; bases unmatched to any gene: 7. CDR1 and CDR2 from the germline V gene are SGHNT and YYREEE (reference sequence). The CDR3 loop spans 16 amino acids. The CDR3 sequence: CASSPNRTSGRNEQFF. The CDR3 DNA sequence: TGTGCCAGCAGCCCCAACCGGACTAGCGGGAGGAATGAGCAGTTCTTC.

The rearrangement joins TRBV28 to TRBJ1-5, with D unresolved. Per germline, CDR1 MDHEN and CDR2 SYDVKM. V was shortened by 4 bases and J by 4 bases, with 8 bases between the two germline ends. The CDR3 contains 13 residues. DNA of the CDR3: TGTGCCAGCAGTTCCACCTTGAATCAGCCCCAGCATTTT. Its protein product is CASSSTLNQPQHF. The complete variable domain, with remaining parts taken from reference TRBV28 and TRBJ1-5, reads DVKVTQSSRYLVKRTGEKVFLECVQDMDHENMFWYRQDPGLGLRLIYFSYDVKMKEKGDIPEGYSVSREKKERFSLILESASTNQTSMYLCASSSTLNQPQHFGDGTRLSIL.

The chain has TRBV4-2 and TRBJ2-7; TRBD2 aligns across 7 bases. Losses at the gene ends were 4 bases for V and 2 bases for J; bases not matched to a gene: 2. Germline loops: CDR1 LGHNA, CDR2 YNFKEQ. The CDR3 contains 13 residues. CDR3 region: CASSPGLTYEQYF. The CDR3, as DNA: TGTGCCAGCAGCCCGGGACTAACCTACGAGCAGTACTTC.

In this sample, this clonotype turned up a few times. The rearrangement joins TRBV20-1 to TRBJ2-7; 8 positions agree with TRBD2. Germline V gene sequence: CDR1 DFQATT, CDR2 SNEGSKA (reference sequence). The CDR3 consists of 15 residues. V gave up 4 bases and J gave up 0 bases; unmatched junction bases: 8. CDR3 nucleotides: TGCAGTGCTAAGCAACTAGCGGTTAGCTCCTACGAGCAGTACTTC. Residues: CSAKQLAVSSYEQYF.

The chain employs TRBV20-1 and TRBJ2-7, with 12 positions matching TRBD2. Trimming removed 6 bases from V and 4 bases from J; junction bases left unmatched: 10. Germline CDR1 is DFQATT and CDR2 is SNEGSKA (reference sequence). The CDR3 length is 15 residues. The CDR3 loop is CSAIAPSGREYEQYF. The CDR3 region has the DNA TGCAGTGCCATAGCCCCTAGCGGGAGGGAGTACGAGCAGTACTTC.

This clonotype has a handful of counts. The rearrangement joins TRBV5-1 to TRBJ2-3; possibly TRBD2 for D (6 bases). This CDR3 is 14 amino acids long. The germline V gene has CDR1 SGHRS and CDR2 YFSETQ. Trimming removed 0 bases from V and 2 bases from J, with 7 bases in between. For the CDR3, the DNA is TGCGCCAGCAGCTTGGGGGACTTCACAGATACGCAGTATTTT. Residues: CASSLGDFTDTQYF.

Many counts were recorded for this clonotype. This chain joins TRBV12-3 or TRBV12-4 and TRBJ2-1; a possible D gene is TRBD2 (5 bases). Between the trimmed V and J ends, which lost 3 bases and 6 bases, there was a span of 15 bases. The CDR3 runs 15 residues. The chain's CDR3 is CASSFRGSVTNEQFF. For the CDR3, the DNA is TGTGCCAGCAGTTTTCGAGGGAGTGTAACCAATGAGCAGTTCTTC.